Below are 26 T cell receptor beta chains sequenced from a single sample in a study of early T cells in non-severe SARS-CoV-2 infection. TCRdb ran MiXCR on the 5' RACE reads and lists one entry per CDR3 protein. The sample shows 55,000 or so distinct CDR3 sequences, approximately 6.7% of them seen only once. Sequenced sample: whole blood. The origin of the receptors is an adult who was a healthcare worker with PCR-confirmed SARS-CoV-2 infection or an uninfected control (not recorded which).

The chain joins TRBV29-1 to TRBJ2-7, with 10 nucleotides matching TRBD1. CDR3 length: 13 residues. Trimming cost V 4 bases and J 0 bases; bases outside gene matches: 0. In germline, CDR1 is SQVTM, CDR2 ANQGSEA. CDR3 sequence reads: CSVGQGASYEQYF. DNA for the CDR3: TGCAGCGTTGGACAGGGGGCCTCCTACGAGCAGTACTTC.

Ten or more counts support this clonotype. This chain uses TRBV29-1 with TRBJ2-5; D call uncertain. The CDR3 has 13 residues. CDR1 SQVTM and CDR2 ANQGSEA come from the germline V gene. Trimming removed 2 bases at V and 7 bases at J, with 14 bases between. The CDR3 loop reads CSVEWQTLGTQYF. The CDR3 region has the DNA TGCAGCGTTGAATGGCAGACCTTGGGGACCCAGTACTTC. The entire variable domain, with the rest obtained from reference TRBV29-1 and TRBJ2-5, is as follows: SAVISQKPSRDICQRGTSLTIQCQVDSQVTMMFWYRQQPGQSLTLIATANQGSEATYESGFVIDKFPISRPNLTFSTLTVSNMSPEDSSIYLCSVEWQTLGTQYFGPGTRLLVL.

This clonotype was counted ten times or more. The chain has TRBV10-3 and TRBJ1-5; D not resolved. From germline, CDR1 is ENHRY and CDR2 SYGVKD. Trimming shortened V by 8 bases and J by 6 bases, and 20 bases separated the two germline ends. This CDR3 comprises 15 residues. The CDR3 region has the DNA TGTGCCATCGTAATGGGGTTGACGGTCGGTCAGCCCCAGCATTTT. As protein: CAIVMGLTVGQPQHF.

This clonotype was picked up many times. This rearrangement joins TRBV21-1 to TRBJ1-5; TRBD1, the table's D call, was not compared with the DNA. TRBV21-1 is designated a pseudogene. The CDR3 has 17 residues. Here the CDR3 DNA reads TGTGCCAGCAGCAAAATCGATTGGGGCACCCGGCATCAGCCCCAGCATTTT. Its protein is CASSKIDWGTRHQPQHF.

This clonotype was seen repeatedly, ten times or more. The gene calls are TRBV11-3 and TRBJ2-5; D unclear. The V end lost 1 base, the J end lost 4 bases, and 7 bases lay between the germline ends. Germline CDR1 SGHNT, CDR2 YENEEA. The CDR3 runs to 13 residues. CDR3 in DNA: TGTGCCAGCAGCTTAGGGGTGCTAGAGACCCAGTACTTC. It yields the protein CASSLGVLETQYF.

This clonotype was counted at least ten times. The rearrangement uses TRBV4-3 and TRBJ2-5, with a tentative D call TRBD1 (6 bases). Per germline, CDR1 LGHNA and CDR2 YSLEER. V was cut by 3 bases and J by 0 bases, with 11 bases left in between. This CDR3 is 15 amino acids long. This CDR3 reads CASSHQDRDQETQYF. The CDR3 nucleotides read TGCGCCAGCAGCCACCAGGACAGAGACCAAGAGACCCAGTACTTC.

This clonotype was counted a few times. V and J are TRBV12-3 or TRBV12-4 and TRBJ1-1; tentatively, D is TRBD1 (5 bases). This CDR3 has 13 amino acids. V was cut by 8 bases and J by 5 bases, with 15 bases left in between. In nucleotides, the CDR3 is TGTGCCAGCTTACGGGCGGGGGGGACTGAAGCTTTCTTT. It specifies CASLRAGGTEAFF.

Ten or more counts support this clonotype. CDR3 nucleotide sequence: TGTGCCAGCAGTTACTGGGGCAGCCAAGAGACCCAGTACTTC. It translates to CASSYWGSQETQYF. The V gene is TRBV6-5, the J gene TRBJ2-5, with a weak D call TRBD1 (5 bases). Per germline, CDR1 MNHEY and CDR2 SVGAGI. V lost 1 base and J 1 base, leaving 7 bases between the germline ends. The CDR3 contains 14 residues.

This clonotype was seen repeatedly, ten times or more. The chain combines TRBV18 with TRBJ2-2; the D gene is possibly TRBD2 (6 bases). The V gene's germline CDR1 is KGHSH and CDR2 LQKENI. The CDR3 has 15 amino acids. Trimming took off 0 bases at V and 1 base at J, with 6 bases between the two ends. CDR3 nucleotide sequence: TGTGCCAGCTCACCACCGCGGGGGAACACCGGGGAGCTGTTTTTT. Amino acid sequence: CASSPPRGNTGELFF.

This clonotype was observed many times. The rearrangement links TRBV27 to TRBJ2-3, with no clear D. Trimming shortened V by 7 bases and J by 2 bases, and 22 bases separated the two germline ends. Germline assignment: CDR1 MNHEY and CDR2 SMNVEV (reference sequence). The CDR3 is made up of 17 amino acids. The CDR3 nucleotides are TGTGCCAGCATATTTGGGCAGAGCCGAATCCCCACAGATACGCAGTATTTT. Translating gives CASIFGQSRIPTDTQYF.

The DNA for the CDR3 is TGTGCCAGCACGGGACAGGGGATTGCTGGGGCCAACGTCCTGACTTTC. Its translation is CASTGQGIAGANVLTF. V and J are TRBV6-2 or TRBV6-3 and TRBJ2-6, with 10 bases identical to TRBD1. Germline CDR1 MNHEY, CDR2 SVGEGT. V was clipped by 7 bases and J by 2 bases; unmatched bases: 5. This CDR3 comprises 16 residues.

J is TRBJ2-2 and V is TRBV7-2, with D tentatively TRBD1 or TRBD2 (5 bases each). The CDR3 is made up of 14 amino acids. Germline loops: CDR1 SGHTA, CDR2 FQGNSA. Trimming left V 1 base short and J 4 bases short, with 7 bases between. CDR3: CASSLGGSTGELFF. CDR3 DNA sequence: TGTGCCAGCAGCTTAGGGGGGTCCACCGGGGAGCTGTTTTTT.

This clonotype occurred many times. V and J are TRBV24-1 and TRBJ2-1; 9 positions match TRBD2. Germline CDR1 KGHDR, CDR2 SFDVKD. V lost 3 bases and J lost 2; bases outside the gene matches: 4. This CDR3 is 16 amino acids long. CDR3 protein: CATSDQTSGTYNEQFF. The CDR3 bases are TGTGCCACCAGTGATCAGACTAGCGGTACCTACAATGAGCAGTTCTTC.

This clonotype was counted at least ten times. V usage is TRBV20-1 and J usage is TRBJ1-3; D uncertain. CDR3 length equals 14 residues. V lost 2 bases, J lost 2 bases, and 10 bases lay in between. Germline loops: CDR1 DFQATT, CDR2 SNEGSKA (reference sequence). The CDR3 nucleotides read TGCAGTGCTAGAAGGAGCGCTACTGGAAACACCATATATTTT. It specifies CSARRSATGNTIYF.

This rearrangement joins TRBV12-3 or TRBV12-4 to TRBJ1-2, with D maybe TRBD1 (6 bases). V was trimmed by 7 bases and J by 2 bases, leaving 20 bases between them. This CDR3 has 16 residues. In nucleotides, the CDR3 is TGTGCCAGCAATTTCGCAGGGACTGGGGGCAACTATGGCTACACCTTC. It yields the protein CASNFAGTGGNYGYTF.

This clonotype was recorded many times. This chain uses TRBV6-2 or TRBV6-3 with TRBJ2-7; 8 positions agree with TRBD1. The CDR3 runs 16 residues. Germline V gives CDR1 MNHEY, CDR2 SVGEGT. V lost 2 bases, J lost 5 bases, and 11 bases stayed unmatched. CDR3 residues: CASSYRLDRAANEQYF. The CDR3 nucleotides are TGTGCCAGCAGTTACCGATTGGACAGGGCTGCCAACGAGCAGTACTTC.

This clonotype was observed many times. This chain joins TRBV6-2 or TRBV6-3 and TRBJ1-5; a possible D gene is TRBD1 (5 bases). The germline V gene encodes CDR1 MNHEY and CDR2 SVGEGT. The V end was cut by 6 bases, the J end by 3 bases, with 18 bases between. The CDR3 contains 16 residues. CDR3 residues: CASRSTRGPDNQPQHF. In DNA, the CDR3 is TGTGCCAGCAGATCTACGCGGGGACCGGACAATCAGCCCCAGCATTTT.

The chain couples TRBV29-1 to TRBJ2-2; no reliable D call. This CDR3 spans 14 amino acids. Trimming removed 4 bases at V and 0 bases at J, with 9 bases between. Germline CDR1 is SQVTM and CDR2 is ANQGSEA. The CDR3 loop is CSVVATTNTGELFF. The CDR3 DNA reads as TGCAGCGTTGTAGCAACCACGAACACCGGGGAGCTGTTTTTT.

This clonotype was counted between two and nine times. The chain uses TRBV11-2 and TRBJ2-7, with D perhaps TRBD2 (6 bases). CDR1 SGHAT and CDR2 FQNNGV come from the germline V gene. V lost 5 bases to trimming and J lost 2 bases, with 7 bases between them. The CDR3 length is 12 residues. The CDR3 coding sequence is TGTGCCAGCAGCCGCGGGGCCTACGAGCAGTACTTC. This gives the protein CASSRGAYEQYF. Supplemented by reference TRBV11-2 and TRBJ2-7, the full variable domain reads EAGVAQSPRYKIIEKRQSVAFWCNPISGHATLYWYQQILGQGPKLLIQFQNNGVVDDSQLPKDRFSAERLKGVDSTLKIQPAKLEDSAVYLCASSRGAYEQYFGPGTRLTVT.

V is TRBV7-9 and J is TRBJ1-2, with unresolved D. The CDR3 spans 13 residues. Trimming shortened V by 2 bases and J by 4 bases, and 8 bases separated the two germline ends. Germline-derived CDR1 and CDR2 are SEHNR and FQNEAQ (reference sequence). CDR3 coding DNA: TGTGCCAGCAGCTTAACGGACGGCTATGGCTACACCTTC. Protein sequence: CASSLTDGYGYTF.

Remarks on this clonotype: One end of the junction is discordant with germline, which a read error may explain. V and J are TRBV19 and TRBJ2-7; D may correspond to TRBD1 or TRBD2 (5 bases each). The CDR3 has 16 amino acids. The germline CDR1 and CDR2 sequences are LNHDA and SQIVND (reference sequence). The CDR3 DNA reads as TGTGCCAGTAGTCCGGCGAGGGGCAGGAGCTCCTACGAGCAGCACTTC. It translates to CASSPARGRSSYEQHF.

This clonotype was seen at least ten times. The chain carries TRBV10-2 and TRBJ1-1; D uncertain. Germline lookup yields CDR1 WSHSY and CDR2 SAAADI. The CDR3 is made up of 13 amino acids. V dropped 2 bases and J dropped 4 bases, with 8 bases sitting between them. The CDR3 DNA reads as TGCGCCAGCAGTGAGCGAGAGAGCACTGAAGCTTTCTTT. This gives the protein CASSERESTEAFF.

This clonotype was observed a handful of times. The chain employs TRBV6-5 and TRBJ1-5; 8 bases are a match to TRBD1. V lost 11 bases and J lost 2; bases outside the gene matches: 11. This CDR3 comprises 15 residues. Germline V gene data show CDR1 as MNHEY and CDR2 as SVGAGI. The CDR3 is CAGGDRRNGNQPQHF. CDR3 coding DNA: TGTGCCGGCGGGGACAGGAGGAATGGCAATCAGCCCCAGCATTTT.

This clonotype occurred many times. The J gene is TRBJ1-2, the V gene TRBV20-1, with 8 positions matching TRBD1. V gave up 6 bases and J gave up 4 bases; unmatched junction bases: 13. Looked up from germline, CDR1 is DFQATT and CDR2 is SNEGSKA (reference sequence). The CDR3 loop spans 15 amino acids. CDR3 protein: CSAMGAGGDPYGYTF. As DNA, the CDR3 is TGCAGTGCAATGGGTGCAGGGGGCGATCCCTATGGCTACACCTTC.

This clonotype has more than one count but fewer than ten. CDR3 sequence (DNA): TGCGCCAGCACCGAGGGGCGGGGGACTGGGGCCAACGTCCTGACTTTC. Its translation: CASTEGRGTGANVLTF. The chain links TRBV10-2 to TRBJ2-6, with 7 nucleotides matching TRBD2. This CDR3 contains 16 residues. CDR1 is WSHSY and CDR2 is SAAADI in the germline V gene. With V trimmed by 7 bases and J by 2 bases, 8 bases remained unmatched.

This clonotype was recorded at least ten times. The V call is TRBV6-5, the J call TRBJ1-5, with 8 bases lining up with TRBD1. The ends lost 2 bases at V and 6 bases at J; junction bases unmatched: 3. Germline-derived CDR1 and CDR2 are MNHEY and SVGAGI. The CDR3 runs to 14 residues. CDR3 residues: CASSYDRGSQPQHF. The DNA of the CDR3 is TGTGCCAGCAGTTACGACAGGGGTAGTCAGCCCCAGCATTTT.